The rows below give T cell receptor beta chains drawn from one sample of a study of identical twins. TCRdb analysed the 5' RACE reads with MiXCR anew, one entry per CDR3 protein. Of some 500,000 distinct CDR3 sequences in the sample, 9.5% to 10% are singletons; the top ten hold roughly 3%. A further study also used this sample, focusing on yellow fever vaccine responses in identical twins.

Source material: PBMCs. Every receptor here comes from a woman between 18 and 29 years old in good health. The CDR3 runs from the conserved cysteine through the conserved F or W. D genes are given only for firm matches. Clone sizes are given selectively: once, few, many, or a class where the clone is expanded.

D gene: -; J gene: TRBJ1-5; clone size: many; V gene: TRBV28; CDR3 protein: CASRRSNQPQHF; CDR3 DNA: TGTGCCAGCAGGCGCAGCAATCAGCCCCAGCATTTT
D gene: -; J gene: TRBJ2-2; clone size: -; V gene: TRBV29-1; CDR3 protein: CSVRDGTNTGELFF; CDR3 DNA: TGCAGCGTTCGGGACGGAACGAACACCGGGGAGCTGTTTTTT
D gene: -; J gene: TRBJ1-6; clone size: many; V gene: TRBV12-3/TRBV12-4; CDR3 protein: CASSVASLLLDSPLHF; CDR3 DNA: TGTGCCAGCAGTGTTGCTAGTCTGCTATTGGACTCACCCCTCCACTTT
D gene: TRBD2; J gene: TRBJ2-7; clone size: many; V gene: TRBV10-3; CDR3 protein: CAIRTDSGLDEQYF; CDR3 DNA: TGTGCCATCAGAACCGATAGCGGGCTCGACGAGCAGTACTTC
D gene: -; J gene: TRBJ2-3; clone size: -; V gene: TRBV3-1; CDR3 protein: CASSHSAGSDTQYF; CDR3 DNA: TGTGCCAGCAGCCATAGTGCGGGCTCAGATACGCAGTATTTT
D gene: -; J gene: TRBJ2-5; clone size: few; V gene: TRBV20-1; CDR3 protein: CSAAEIPIETQYF; CDR3 DNA: TGCAGTGCTGCTGAAATCCCTATAGAGACCCAGTACTTC
D gene: -; J gene: TRBJ2-1; clone size: few; V gene: TRBV4-2; CDR3 protein: CASSPEGAGASYNEQFF; CDR3 DNA: TGTGCCAGCAGCCCAGAGGGGGCGGGAGCGAGCTACAATGAGCAGTTCTTC
D gene: TRBD1; J gene: TRBJ1-5; clone size: many; V gene: TRBV3-1; CDR3 protein: CASSHGTGRNQPQHF; CDR3 DNA: TGTGCCAGCAGCCACGGGACAGGGCGTAATCAGCCCCAGCATTTT
D gene: TRBD2; J gene: TRBJ2-7; clone size: few; V gene: TRBV27; CDR3 protein: CASTPHGTSVNEQYF; CDR3 DNA: TGTGCCAGTACCCCCCACGGGACTAGCGTCAACGAGCAGTACTTC
D gene: TRBD2; J gene: TRBJ2-7; clone size: many; V gene: TRBV25-1; CDR3 protein: CASSELAGVGYEQYF; CDR3 DNA: TGTGCCAGCAGTGAATTGGCGGGAGTGGGGTACGAGCAGTACTTC
D gene: -; J gene: TRBJ2-3; clone size: -; V gene: TRBV6-4; CDR3 protein: CASSDGGRDTQYF; CDR3 DNA: TGTGCCAGCAGTGACGGAGGCAGGGATACGCAGTATTTT
D gene: TRBD2; J gene: TRBJ2-7; clone size: few; V gene: TRBV18; CDR3 protein: CASSPPGLAGTSYEQYF; CDR3 DNA: TGTGCCAGCTCACCACCGGGACTAGCGGGTACGAGCTACGAGCAGTACTTC
D gene: -; J gene: TRBJ2-1; clone size: -; V gene: TRBV28; CDR3 protein: CASSRDLQIAFF; CDR3 DNA: TGTGCCAGCAGCCGGGACCTTCAAATTGCGTTCTTC
D gene: TRBD2; J gene: TRBJ2-7; clone size: -; V gene: TRBV5-4; CDR3 protein: CASSSGTSGYQTYEQYF; CDR3 DNA: TGTGCCAGCAGCTCCGGGACTAGCGGATACCAAACCTACGAGCAGTACTTC
D gene: -; J gene: TRBJ2-5; clone size: -; V gene: TRBV2; CDR3 protein: CASTPFQAETQYF; CDR3 DNA: TGTGCCAGCACTCCGTTCCAGGCGGAGACCCAGTACTTC
D gene: TRBD2; J gene: TRBJ2-5; clone size: many; V gene: TRBV12-3/TRBV12-4; CDR3 protein: CASSSLLQRGQETQYF; CDR3 DNA: TGTGCCAGCAGTTCTCTTCTCCAGCGGGGCCAAGAGACCCAGTACTTC
D gene: TRBD1; J gene: TRBJ2-5; clone size: many; V gene: TRBV7-7; CDR3 protein: CASSRTGGALETQYF; CDR3 DNA: TGTGCTAGCAGTAGGACAGGGGGTGCTCTAGAGACCCAGTACTTC
D gene: TRBD2; J gene: TRBJ2-1; clone size: few; V gene: TRBV5-1; CDR3 protein: CASSVEGAGGPDEQFF; CDR3 DNA: TGCGCCAGCAGCGTAGAGGGGGCGGGAGGGCCGGATGAGCAGTTCTTC
D gene: -; J gene: TRBJ2-6; clone size: -; V gene: TRBV24-1; CDR3 protein: CATSRQGGSGANVLTF; CDR3 DNA: TGTGCCACCAGTCGGCAGGGGGGAAGTGGGGCCAACGTCCTGACTTTC
D gene: TRBD1; J gene: TRBJ1-1; clone size: -; V gene: TRBV9; CDR3 protein: CASTTGANTEAFF; CDR3 DNA: TGTGCCAGCACGACAGGGGCAAACACTGAAGCTTTCTTT
D gene: TRBD1; J gene: TRBJ2-7; clone size: few; V gene: TRBV5-5; CDR3 protein: CASNVRGPGPYEQYF; CDR3 DNA: TGTGCCAGCAACGTGAGGGGGCCTGGGCCCTACGAGCAGTACTTC
D gene: TRBD2; J gene: TRBJ2-5; clone size: many; V gene: TRBV7-2; CDR3 protein: CASSISGSGGYQETQYF; CDR3 DNA: TGTGCCAGCAGCATATCGGGTAGCGGGGGATACCAAGAGACCCAGTACTTC
D gene: TRBD2; J gene: TRBJ2-7; clone size: many; V gene: TRBV12-3/TRBV12-4; CDR3 protein: CASSLPRGRDYEQYF; CDR3 DNA: TGTGCCAGCAGTTTACCCCGGGGGAGGGACTACGAGCAGTACTTC
D gene: -; J gene: TRBJ2-7; clone size: few; V gene: TRBV5-5; CDR3 protein: CASSLTPETGAYEQYF; CDR3 DNA: TGTGCCAGCAGCTTGACGCCGGAGACGGGGGCCTACGAGCAGTACTTC